These 25 T cell receptor beta chains were all obtained from the same sample, sequenced in a study of metastatic and nonmetastatic thyroid tumors. All patients reached thyroid surgery having received no treatment beforehand. Using MiXCR, TCRdb reanalyzed the PCR reads. The sample shows 30,000 to 35,000 clones, 25% to 30% of them seen only once. The sequencing input was blood. The receptors stem from a female donor with papillary thyroid cancer or a benign thyroid nodule (not recorded which). Some clones in this sample may be carry-over from other donors' samples.

This clone was counted at least ten times. The J gene is TRBJ1-3, the V gene TRBV5-8; D is uncertain. V was trimmed by 1 base and J by 0 bases, leaving 11 bases between them. CDR1 and CDR2 from the germline V gene are SGHTS and YDEGEE. The CDR3 extends over 16 amino acids. The CDR3 spells CASSLRRNPSGNTIYF. CDR3 nucleotides: TGTGCCAGCAGCTTGAGGCGGAACCCCTCTGGAAACACCATATATTTT. Together with reference TRBV5-8 and TRBJ1-3, the CDR3 gives the full variable domain: EAGVTQSPTHLIKTRGQQATLRCSPISGHTSVYWYQQALGLGLQFLLWYDEGEERNRGNFPPRFSGRQFPNYSSELNVNALELEDSALYLCASSLRRNPSGNTIYFGEGSWLTVV.

This sequence joins TRBV18 and TRBJ2-1; D remains unclear. V was shortened by 1 base and J by 3 bases, with 7 bases between the two germline ends. CDR3 length: 14 residues. The germline V gene has CDR1 KGHSH and CDR2 LQKENI. This chain's CDR3 is CASSPQGGYNEQFF. The DNA for the CDR3 is TGTGCCAGCTCACCACAGGGCGGCTACAATGAGCAGTTCTTC.

This clone came up once. The chain uses TRBV4-1 and TRBJ1-3, with D uncertain. This CDR3 has 13 amino acids. Deletions cut 0 bases from V and 4 bases from J, with 4 bases between. CDR1 and CDR2 (germline): MGHRA, YSYEKL. CDR3 amino acids: CASSQDDGNTIYF. The CDR3 region has the DNA TGCGCCAGCAGCCAAGATGACGGAAACACCATATATTTT.

Notes on this clone: The junction does not match germline at one end; this may be a read error. The J gene is TRBJ2-2, the V gene TRBV12-3 or TRBV12-4; tentatively, D is TRBD2 (5 bases). The CDR3 length is 14 residues. CDR3 in DNA: TGTGCCACCGCATACTTCGCGAACACCGGGGAGCTATTTTTT. Its translation is CATAYFANTGELFF.

In this sample, this clone turned up a few times. An end of the junction differs from the germline gene, which may be a read error. Other DNA sequences within the sample encode an identical CDR3. The CDR3 bases are TGTGCCAGCTTCCGTGAGAGGGGTGCCCACACCGGGGAGCTTTTTTTT. Its protein product is CASFRERGAHTGELFF. J is TRBJ2-2 and V is TRBV6-1, with D perhaps being TRBD1 or TRBD2 (5 bases each). The CDR3 spans 16 residues. In germline, CDR1 is MNHNS, CDR2 SASEGT.

A remark on this clone: A read error may account for a junction end that differs from germline. The genes are TRBV9 and TRBJ2-1, with 11 bases fitting TRBD1. The germline gives CDR1 SGDLS, CDR2 YYNGEE. The CDR3 contains 16 residues. CDR3 in DNA: TGTGTCAGCAGCGCAAGGCGGGGGACAGGGGGCAATGAGCAGTTCTTC. Its protein is CVSSARRGTGGNEQFF.

Within the sample, this clone is medium-sized. The V gene is TRBV30, the J gene TRBJ2-7; D possibly uses TRBD1 or TRBD2 (5 bases each). Germline CDR1 is GTSNPN and CDR2 is SVGIG (reference sequence). Between the trimmed V and J ends, which lost 4 bases and 0 bases, there was a span of 16 bases. The length of the CDR3 is 15 residues. The CDR3 nucleotides are TGTGCCTGGAATTTGGGGGATATAAGCTCCTACGAGCAGTACTTC. It yields the protein CAWNLGDISSYEQYF.

In this sample, this clone turned up many times. The V call is TRBV18, the J call TRBJ1-1; 7 bases agree with TRBD1. CDR1 and CDR2 (germline): KGHSH, LQKENI. The CDR3 extends over 16 amino acids. V was clipped by 4 bases and J by 3 bases; unmatched bases: 11. CDR3 in amino acids: CASSRTFRGSDTEAFF. The CDR3, as DNA: TGTGCCAGCTCACGAACATTCAGGGGGAGCGACACTGAAGCTTTCTTT.

This chain uses TRBV30 with TRBJ1-2; D perhaps matches TRBD1 (6 bases). This CDR3 has 14 amino acids. Trimming stripped 0 bases from V and 4 bases from J, with 12 bases between. The germline V gene encodes CDR1 GTSNPN and CDR2 SVGIG (reference sequence). The CDR3 nucleotides read TGTGCCTGGAGTGTAACAGGGACCAGCTATGGCTACACCTTC. It specifies CAWSVTGTSYGYTF.

J is TRBJ1-4 and V is TRBV30; perhaps TRBD1 as D (5 bases). CDR3 length equals 14 residues. V was trimmed by 3 bases and J by 0 bases, leaving 8 bases between them. The germline gives CDR1 GTSNPN, CDR2 SVGIG (reference sequence). Here the CDR3 reads CAWSTQATNEKLFF. For the CDR3, the DNA is TGTGCCTGGAGCACACAGGCAACTAATGAAAAACTGTTTTTT.

In this sample, this clone turned up many times. The rearrangement joins TRBV7-2 to TRBJ1-5; TRBD1 agrees at 7 bases. Trimming removed 4 bases from V and 6 bases from J; junction bases left unmatched: 12. The CDR3 extends over 16 amino acids. Germline assignment: CDR1 SGHTA and CDR2 FQGNSA. The chain's CDR3 is CASSSTGQERGQPQHF. In nucleotides, the CDR3 is TGTGCCAGCAGCTCCACTGGACAGGAGAGGGGTCAGCCCCAGCATTTT.

This clone was counted only a few times. At one of its ends the junction is not consistent with the germline gene, which may arise from a read error. The chain uses TRBV20-1 and TRBJ1-1; D unclear. There are 13 residues in the CDR3. CDR1 DFQATT and CDR2 SNEGSKA come from the germline V gene (reference sequence). In nucleotides, the CDR3 is TGCAGTGCTACACCGTGCAGGAACTCTGAAGCTTTCTTT. Protein: CSATPCRNSEAFF.

The rearrangement links TRBV3-1 to TRBJ2-7; no clear D gene. Germline V gene data show CDR1 as LGHDT and CDR2 as YNNKEL (reference sequence). This CDR3 comprises 12 residues. The ends were cut back, 4 bases at V and 5 bases at J, with 9 bases in the middle. The chain's CDR3 is CASSRAGDEQYF. DNA for the CDR3: TGTGCCAGCAGCCGAGCAGGTGACGAGCAGTACTTC.

This clone has a handful of counts. This chain joins TRBV5-1 and TRBJ2-5; 7 bases fit TRBD1. J lost 1 base, V lost 1 base, and 4 bases had no gene match. The CDR3 consists of 15 residues. CDR1 and CDR2 from the germline V gene are SGHRS and YFSETQ. The CDR3 loop reads CASSLTGQFQETQYF. Here the CDR3 DNA reads TGCGCCAGCAGCTTGACGGGACAGTTCCAAGAGACCCAGTACTTC.

This clone was detected ten times or more. The gene calls are TRBV7-6 and TRBJ2-1, with a weak D call TRBD1 (5 bases). Germline-derived CDR1 and CDR2 are SGHVS and FNYEAQ. CDR3 length: 14 amino acids. V was trimmed by 1 base and J by 3 bases, leaving 7 bases between them. The CDR3 DNA is TGTGCCAGCAGCTTAGAGCAGGGCTACAATGAGCAGTTCTTC. It encodes CASSLEQGYNEQFF.

This clone was seen ten or more times. The gene calls are TRBV14 and TRBJ2-1, with 8 nucleotides matching TRBD1. The V gene's germline CDR1 is SGHDN and CDR2 FVKESK. The CDR3 covers 18 residues. Trimming at V came to 3 bases and at J to 5 bases, leaving 15 bases not matched to a gene. This chain's CDR3 is CASSHQESGQGWNNEQFF. CDR3 sequence (DNA): TGTGCCAGCAGCCATCAAGAGTCCGGACAGGGTTGGAACAATGAGCAGTTCTTC. The whole variable domain, filled in from reference TRBV14 and TRBJ2-1, reads EAGVTQFPSHSVIEKGQTVTLRCDPISGHDNLYWYRRVMGKEIKFLLHFVKESKQDESGMPNNRFLAERTGGTYSTLKVQPAELEDSGVYFCASSHQESGQGWNNEQFFGPGTRLTVL.

Many counts were recorded for this clone. The CDR3 sequence: CAWSPGLSSYEQYF. The DNA of the CDR3 is TGTGCCTGGAGCCCGGGTCTTAGCTCCTACGAGCAGTACTTC. The chain couples TRBV30 to TRBJ2-7, with unresolved D. This CDR3 is 14 amino acids long. Trimming removed 3 bases from V and 0 bases from J, with 12 bases in between. Looked up from germline, CDR1 is GTSNPN and CDR2 is SVGIG (reference sequence). The complete variable domain, with remaining parts taken from reference TRBV30 and TRBJ2-7, reads SQTIHQWPATLVQPVGSPLSLECTVEGTSNPNLYWYRQAAGRGLQLLFYSVGIGQISSEVPQNLSASRPQDRQFILSSKKLLLSDSGFYLCAWSPGLSSYEQYFGPGTRLTVT.

This clone is labeled medium-sized (0.01 to 0.1%). This sample includes further DNA sequences coding for the same CDR3. The chain links TRBV28 to TRBJ1-5; D perhaps matches TRBD1 (5 bases). Germline CDR1 and CDR2: MDHEN and SYDVKM. The V end lost 2 bases, the J end lost 4 bases, and 6 bases lay between the germline ends. The CDR3 is 13 residues long. CDR3 DNA: TGTGCCAGCAGTTTAGCAGGGAATCAGCCCCAGCATTTT. Translated, it gives CASSLAGNQPQHF. Full variable domain (missing parts from reference TRBV28 and TRBJ1-5): DVKVTQSSRYLVKRTGEKVFLECVQDMDHENMFWYRQDPGLGLRLIYFSYDVKMKEKGDIPEGYSVSREKKERFSLILESASTNQTSMYLCASSLAGNQPQHFGDGTRLSIL.

The CDR3 region is CASSPGHPRGYNYGYTF. The CDR3 bases are TGTGCCAGCTCACCTGGACACCCGAGAGGGTATAACTATGGCTACACCTTC. V usage is TRBV18 and J usage is TRBJ1-2, with D possibly TRBD1 on 5 matching bases. The CDR3 has 17 residues. Trimming pared 3 bases from V and 1 base from J, leaving 18 bases between. Germline lookup yields CDR1 KGHSH and CDR2 LQKENI.

This clone was detected ten times or more. The chain uses TRBV20-1 and TRBJ2-1; the match to TRBD2 covers 9 bases. This CDR3 contains 15 residues. J gave up 8 bases and V 5 bases, and 13 bases lay outside the gene matches. Germline V CDR1 and CDR2: DFQATT, SNEGSKA (reference sequence). The CDR3 DNA sequence: TGCAGTGCTCCGCCGGGCAGCGGGGGGTCACATGAGCAGTTCTTC. Its protein product is CSAPPGSGGSHEQFF.

This clone occurred many times. The rearrangement joins TRBV5-6 to TRBJ1-2; D may be TRBD1 (6 bases). Between the trimmed V and J ends, which lost 0 bases and 8 bases, there was a span of 20 bases. CDR1 is SGHDT, CDR2 YYEEEE, per germline. There are 16 residues in the CDR3. DNA of the CDR3: TGTGCCAGCAGCTTGGGGACAGTCGTTAGGTCCGGGGGCTACACCTTC. Translated, it gives CASSLGTVVRSGGYTF.

V and J are TRBV12-5 and TRBJ1-4; 7 nucleotides line up with TRBD1. CDR3 length equals 13 residues. Trimming cost V 1 base and J 13 bases; bases outside gene matches: 6. Germline CDR1 LGHNT, CDR2 FRNRAP. DNA of the CDR3: TGTGCTAGTGGTTTGGGCGAGACAGGGCTACTGTTTTTT. Encoded protein: CASGLGETGLLFF. Complete variable domain (other parts from reference TRBV12-5 and TRBJ1-4): DARVTQTPRHKVTEMGQEVTMRCQPILGHNTVFWYRQTMMQGLELLAYFRNRAPLDDSGMPKDRFSAEMPDATLATLKIQPSEPRDSAVYFCASGLGETGLLFFGSGTQLSVL.

This clone showed up many times. The chain is built from TRBV7-9 and TRBJ2-2; D tentatively fits TRBD1 or TRBD2 (6 bases each). CDR1 SEHNR and CDR2 FQNEAQ come from the germline V gene (reference sequence). The CDR3 is 15 residues long. Trimming removed 5 bases from V and 6 bases from J, with 16 bases in between. CDR3 region: CASSPGGGNAGELFF. As DNA, the CDR3 is TGTGCCAGCAGCCCCGGGGGCGGGAATGCCGGGGAGCTGTTTTTT.

The chain joins TRBV5-4 to TRBJ2-7; 8 positions agree with TRBD2. V shed 3 bases and J 6 bases; nucleotides not matched to a gene: 11. Germline assignment: CDR1 SGHNT and CDR2 YYREEE (reference sequence). This CDR3 has 15 amino acids. The CDR3 coding sequence is TGTGCCAGCAGCTCCCTATCGGGAGGGCCAGTCGAGCAGTACTTC. This encodes CASSSLSGGPVEQYF.

This clone came up many times. The chain combines TRBV11-2 with TRBJ2-7, with 10 bases matching TRBD2. Trimming cost V 5 bases and J 1 base; bases outside gene matches: 8. Germline CDR1 is SGHAT and CDR2 is FQNNGV. The CDR3 runs to 16 residues. CDR3 DNA: TGTGCCAGCAGCCCCCTAACTAGCGGGGCATCCTACGAGCAGTACTTC. It codes for CASSPLTSGASYEQYF.